The entry that follows covers one T cell receptor (beta chain) sequence. Its antigen is currently unknown. The entry originates in a study of T cell repertoires in cytomegalovirus infection. Study overall: The authors relied on CMV epitopes, both recently identified HLA-C-restricted and well-studied HLA-B-restricted. Both a matching HLA type and CMV infection were indicated by public TCR beta signatures.

This CDR3 has 14 amino acids. Trimming shortened V by 0 bases and J by 6 bases, and 13 bases separated the two germline ends. CDR1 and CDR2 (germline): SGDLS, YYNGEE. MiXCR, applied by TCRdb to the reads, yields one record per CDR3 protein. The data show around 140,000 distinct CDR3 sequences, about 31% seen once. The specimen was CD8+ T cells from cultured PBMCs, collected from culture after CMV antigen stimulation. This receptor was obtained from a human donor in good health (CMV status not recorded). Some clones in this sample may be carry-over from other donors' samples. The chain uses TRBV9 and TRBJ2-7; D may correspond to TRBD1 or TRBD2 (5 bases each). The CDR3, as DNA: TGTGCCAGCAGCGTAGACGAGGGGCTTTTCGAGCAGTACTTC. Its translation: CASSVDEGLFEQYF.